Below are 13 T cell receptor beta chains sequenced from a single sample in a study of shared clonotypes between healthy human individuals. CD45RO-negative, CCR7-positively selected cells formed the naive CD8 fraction, excluding terminally differentiated effector memory CD45RA+ cells. Libraries were prepared by immunoSEQ multiplex PCR; TCRdb keeps only in-frame clonotypes and omits some of them. The sample includes approximately 600,000 clones, roughly 95% seen only once; the top ten take around 0.11%. The sequencing sample was made of naive CD8+ T cells sorted from blood. These receptors came from a woman aged 25 to 39 in good health.

The J gene is TRBJ2-3, the V gene TRBV2; TRBD2 matches 9 bases. Per germline, CDR1 SNHLY and CDR2 FYNNEI. J was trimmed by 3 bases and V by 6 bases; bases with no gene match: 7. The CDR3 runs 15 residues. CDR3 residues: CASSQVAGETDTQYF. CDR3 in DNA: TGTGCCAGCAGCCAGGTAGCGGGAGAAACAGATACGCAGTATTTT.

Concerning this clone: Different DNA sequences within this sample yield the same CDR3. This chain links TRBV6-5 with TRBJ2-7; 11 bases are a match to TRBD2. CDR1 is MNHEY, CDR2 SVGAGI, per germline. This CDR3 is built from 15 residues. With 5 bases clipped from V and 0 bases from J, the junction kept 3 bases outside the gene matches. CDR3 DNA: TGTGCCAGCAGTCCCGGGACTAGCGGCTCCTACGAGCAGTACTTC. It yields the protein CASSPGTSGSYEQYF.

The V gene is TRBV19, the J gene TRBJ1-4, with D possibly being TRBD1 (5 bases). With 3 bases removed from V and 15 bases from J, the gap between germline ends came to 14 bases. Per the germline V gene, CDR1 is LNHDA and CDR2 is SQIVND (reference sequence). This CDR3 has 12 residues. The CDR3 DNA is TGTGCCAGTAGTATGTTCGGACAATTAATGTTTTTT. Protein product: CASSMFGQLMFF.

V and J are TRBV4-1 and TRBJ2-7; D assignment may be TRBD1 or TRBD2 (5 bases each). The V end was cut by 2 bases, the J end by 1 base, with 15 bases between. CDR1 and CDR2 (germline): MGHRA, YSYEKL. This CDR3 comprises 16 residues. CDR3 region: CASSQNPGPSSYEQYF. In DNA, the CDR3 is TGCGCCAGCAGCCAAAACCCGGGACCTTCATCCTACGAGCAGTACTTC.

The CDR3 region has the DNA TGTGCCAGCAGCCAAGATGGGGCGCTAGCGGGATTGTCAGATACGCAGTATTTT. It encodes CASSQDGALAGLSDTQYF. The chain uses TRBV4-2 and TRBJ2-3; 9 bases match TRBD2. Germline V lookup: CDR1 LGHNA, CDR2 YNFKEQ. The CDR3 length is 18 residues. Trimming removed 0 bases from V and 4 bases from J; junction bases left unmatched: 11.

Worth noting for this clone: The same CDR3 can be traced to other DNA sequences in this sample. The chain employs TRBV27 and TRBJ2-7; TRBD2 is a possible D gene (6 bases). CDR1 and CDR2 (germline): MNHEY, SMNVEV (reference sequence). The CDR3 covers 14 residues. V shed 3 bases and J shed 2 bases, with 11 bases lying between them. The CDR3 spells CASSLGGGPYEQYF. CDR3 nucleotide sequence: TGTGCCAGCAGTTTGGGGGGAGGACCCTACGAGCAGTACTTC.

The chain is built from TRBV7-2 and TRBJ1-2, with a possible D match to TRBD1 (5 bases). Per the germline V gene, CDR1 is SGHTA and CDR2 is FQGNSA. Deletions cut 1 base from V and 8 bases from J, with 17 bases between. This CDR3 comprises 15 residues. CDR3 sequence (DNA): TGTGCCAGCAGCTTAGTAGTGGGGACCCGAAAGGGCTACACCTTC. Its protein product is CASSLVVGTRKGYTF. Variable domain in full (rest from reference TRBV7-2 and TRBJ1-2): GAGVSQSPSNKVTEKGKDVELRCDPISGHTALYWYRQSLGQGLEFLIYFQGNSAPDKSGLPSDRFSAERTGGSVSTLTIQRTQQEDSAVYLCASSLVVGTRKGYTFGSGTRLTVV.

Concerning this clone itself: Other DNA variants within this sample encode the same CDR3. The chain has TRBV28 and TRBJ1-3, with D uncertain. This CDR3 spans 12 amino acids. V lost 6 bases, J lost 3 bases, and 6 bases lay in between. Germline CDR1 reads MDHEN; CDR2 reads SYDVKM. The CDR3 DNA follows: TGTGCCAGCAGCCCCGGTGGAAACACCATATATTTT. The encoded protein is CASSPGGNTIYF.

The V gene is TRBV27, the J gene TRBJ2-7, with D tentatively TRBD2 (5 bases). Trimming pared 5 bases from V and 2 bases from J, leaving 13 bases between. Germline CDR1 MNHEY, CDR2 SMNVEV (reference sequence). The CDR3 sequence is 14 residues long. The CDR3 is CASSRWTGTYEQYF. The CDR3 coding sequence is TGTGCCAGCAGTCGATGGACTGGTACCTACGAGCAGTACTTC.

This chain connects TRBV7-8 to TRBJ1-1, with D perhaps matching TRBD1 (5 bases). Germline lookup yields CDR1 SGHVS and CDR2 FQNEAQ. CDR3 length: 16 amino acids. V was cut by 5 bases and J by 11 bases, with 27 bases left in between. The CDR3 sequence: CASSPGPESSGGLAFF. The CDR3 DNA is TGTGCCAGCAGCCCCGGGCCTGAGTCGTCGGGGGGGTTGGCTTTCTTT. Supplemented by reference TRBV7-8 and TRBJ1-1, the full variable domain reads GAGVSQSPRYKVAKRGQDVALRCDPISGHVSLFWYQQALGQGPEFLTYFQNEAQLDKSGLPSDRFFAERPEGSVSTLKIQRTQQEDSAVYLCASSPGPESSGGLAFFGQGTRLTVV.

V gene TRBV5-6 combines with J gene TRBJ1-2; D unclear. The CDR3 is 16 amino acids. V lost 1 base to trimming and J lost 4 bases, with 17 bases between them. Germline V gene sequence: CDR1 SGHDT, CDR2 YYEEEE. This CDR3 reads CASSLLSSGRTYGYTF. The CDR3 nucleotides read TGTGCCAGCAGCTTGCTTAGCTCCGGACGGACCTATGGCTACACCTTC.

Regarding this clone: Different DNA sequences within this sample yield the same CDR3. This chain links TRBV5-6 with TRBJ2-7, with D perhaps matching TRBD2 (5 bases). The germline V gene has CDR1 SGHDT and CDR2 YYEEEE. The CDR3 covers 11 residues. V shed 0 bases and J shed 7 bases, with 5 bases lying between them. Here the CDR3 DNA reads TGTGCCAGCAGCTTGGGGAGGGAGCAGTACTTC. It encodes CASSLGREQYF.

The rearrangement joins TRBV4-2 to TRBJ2-7; D may be TRBD2 (5 bases). The CDR3 is 16 residues long. V lost 3 bases, J lost 4 bases, and 19 bases lay in between. The germline gives CDR1 LGHNA, CDR2 YNFKEQ. In nucleotides, the CDR3 is TGTGCCAGCAGCCAGGAGTTCCGCGGGTCATTTTACGAGCAGTACTTC. Residues: CASSQEFRGSFYEQYF.